This record covers a single T cell receptor (beta chain). Its antigen is not yet known. The sample holds no much larger clone one base away, and base qualities are not on file. For this chain, trimming is 0 bases at the V end and 4 bases at the J end, and the number of junction bases without a gene match is 4. CDR1 SEHNR and CDR2 FQNEAQ were looked up in the germline V gene (reference sequence). Inclusive of the bounding cysteine and phenylalanine, the CDR3 is 15 residues long. The CDR3 DNA has 45 bases and is translated from base 1. Collaborating institutions collected whole blood in K2EDTA tubes following their own protocols. For TCRbeta analysis, collaborator samples were shipped as frozen whole blood, as isolated PBMCs, or as DNA extracted from either sample type. The sample belongs to a study of blood T cell repertoires in COVID-19 (dated by TCRdb to about 2020). Broadly, across the study: The collaborator samples originated in the United States, Italy and Spain and spanned the acute and convalescent phases of COVID-19. Sample metadata almost always included a de-identified subject ID, COVID-19 status, age in years and sex. Deeply sampled blood TCRbeta repertoires from subjects exposed to, actively infected with, or recovered from COVID-19 were included in the dataset. The repertoires were made available in a free public database intended to serve as a resource for research on the immune response to SARS-CoV-2. The prospective study material was composed of cDNA or gDNA derived from T cells, B-cell-depleted T cells, or PBMCs. Where available, HLA class I and class II types were obtained from metadata supplied by the sample provider rather than from assay-based typing. The samples were drawn from the first 160 participants of the ongoing ImmuneRACE study and from some 1,300 subjects provided by 6 global collaborators. The investigation overall reported the following: How much clinical and demographic metadata was included differed by source and by participant, and the metadata was provided uncurated.

TCRbeta CDR3 regions were amplified from genomic DNA using the immunoSEQ Assay, a bias-controlled multiplex PCR. The study's processing was this. Nucleated cell counts per sample were estimated from amplification of reference gene primers within the assay. To quantify the absolute abundance of each unique TCRbeta CDR3 rearrangement, sequence reads were collapsed and filtered. For each sample, productive Simpson clonality was calculated by taking the square root of Simpson's diversity index across productive rearrangements. The table was pulled from immuneACCESS by TCRdb, which kept in-frame rearrangements only. Such tables lose some clones; where checked, under half of the loss comes from unresolved V genes, and the rest has no known cause. V and J calls and clone size come straight from that table; D and trimming were deduced from the DNA. Within this sample are 300,000 to 400,000 clones, with 75% to 85% of them counted one time only. More than 6% of the sample lies in the top ten.

Recombination joined TRBV7-9 with TRBJ1-2, with 8 middle bases fitting TRBD1. The TCR sequence derives from a human donor in a cohort sampled during active COVID-19. Material for sequencing was peripheral blood. Read as DNA, the sequence is TGTGCCAGCAGCTTAGCGCTTCAGGGGGCCTATGGCTACACCTTC. This is translated as CASSLALQGAYGYTF.